These T cell receptor beta chains were read from a single sample in a study of T cells after yellow fever vaccination. TCRdb reprocessed the 5' RACE reads with MiXCR, giving one entry per CDR3 protein. Of under 200,000 distinct CDR3 sequences in the sample, 11% were seen once. The sequenced sample was CD8+ T cells sorted from PBMCs, obtained 15 days after the yellow fever booster vaccination. Receptors originate from a man aged 18 to 29 who received the YFV17D yellow fever vaccine. Each CDR3 is given with its conserved first and last residue. D genes are given only for firm matches. Expanded clones are given a class, and other clones once, few, many or no size at all.

clone_size	v_call	j_call	d_call	cdr3_nt	cdr3_aa
many	TRBV29-1	TRBJ1-2	.	TGCAGCGTCGGGACTTCTAACTATGGCTACACCTTC	CSVGTSNYGYTF
.	TRBV5-4	TRBJ2-1	TRBD1	TGTGCCAGCAGCTTGGGGACAGGGTCGCAGTTCTTC	CASSLGTGSQFF
.	TRBV7-9	TRBJ2-3	TRBD2	TGTGCCAGCAGCCCCCGGACTAGCGGGGGGCCGAGCACAGATACGCAGTATTTT	CASSPRTSGGPSTDTQYF
few	TRBV10-3	TRBJ1-1	.	TGTGCCATCAGTGAGTCTGGAAGGAACACTGAAGCTTTCTTT	CAISESGRNTEAFF
.	TRBV2	TRBJ1-1	.	TGTGCCAGCAGCTCAGGGTTTCGGGGGTCTGAAGCTTTCTTT	CASSSGFRGSEAFF
.	TRBV5-6	TRBJ2-3	.	TGTGCCAGCAGCTTGTGGGCCAGTGGGAGAGATACGCAGTATTTT	CASSLWASGRDTQYF
few	TRBV18	TRBJ1-2	.	TGTGCCAGCTCACCGGGAGGGAATGGCTACACCTTC	CASSPGGNGYTF
many	TRBV6-5	TRBJ2-3	TRBD1	TGTGCCAGCAGTAGCCCGGGACAGGGGGCCAGCACAGATACGCAGTATTTT	CASSSPGQGASTDTQYF
.	TRBV9	TRBJ2-3	.	TGTGCCAGCAGCGCCGATGGGGGGGGGCCCACAGATACGCAGTATTTT	CASSADGGGPTDTQYF
few	TRBV28	TRBJ2-3	TRBD1	TGTGCCAGCAGTCCAAGACCAGACAGGGCCACCCAGACAGATACGCAGTATTTT	CASSPRPDRATQTDTQYF
few	TRBV6-5	TRBJ2-5	.	TGTGCCAGCAGTTCCCTCGGGGAGGAGGAGACCCAGTACTTC	CASSSLGEEETQYF
few	TRBV11-2	TRBJ2-1	.	TGTGCCAGCAGCTTAGGGCTTGAGCAGTTCTTC	CASSLGLEQFF
few	TRBV29-1	TRBJ1-2	TRBD1	TGCAGCGCCAGTGTCGGCGGGGCAGGGGGCGGCTACACCTTC	CSASVGGAGGGYTF
few	TRBV4-3	TRBJ2-3	.	TGCGCCAGCAGCCAAGTCCTGGGGGGCACAGATACGCAGTATTTT	CASSQVLGGTDTQYF